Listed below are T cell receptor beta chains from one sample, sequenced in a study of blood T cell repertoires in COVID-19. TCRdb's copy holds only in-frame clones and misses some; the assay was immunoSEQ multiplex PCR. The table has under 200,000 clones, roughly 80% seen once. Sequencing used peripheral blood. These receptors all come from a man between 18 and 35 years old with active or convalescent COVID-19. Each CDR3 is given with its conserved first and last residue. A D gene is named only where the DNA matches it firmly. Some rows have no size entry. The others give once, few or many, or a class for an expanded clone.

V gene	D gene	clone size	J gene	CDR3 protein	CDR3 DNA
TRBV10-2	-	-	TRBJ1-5	CASSASGLHDQPQHF	TGCGCCAGCAGTGCGAGCGGTCTTCACGATCAGCCCCAGCATTTT
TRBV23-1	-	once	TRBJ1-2	CASSQSLRVRGYGYTF	TGCGCCAGCAGTCAATCTCTAAGAGTTAGAGGCTATGGCTACACCTTC
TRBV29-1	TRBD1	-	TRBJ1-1	CSATGQGYTEAFF	TGCAGCGCTACGGGACAGGGATACACTGAAGCTTTCTTT
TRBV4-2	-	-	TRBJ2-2	CASSKTDRQRGGELFF	TGTGCCAGCAGCAAAACGGACCGACAACGGGGCGGGGAGCTGTTTTTT
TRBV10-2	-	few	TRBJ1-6	CASSAGQYNSPLHF	TGCGCCAGCAGTGCGGGACAATATAATTCACCCCTCCACTTT
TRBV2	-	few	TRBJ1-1	CASRGDTTEAFF	TGTGCCAGCAGAGGGGATACCACTGAAGCTTTCTTT
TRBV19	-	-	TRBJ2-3	CASREGGNTDTQYF	TGTGCCAGTAGGGAGGGCGGGAATACAGATACGCAGTATTTT
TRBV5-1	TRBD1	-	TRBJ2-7	CASSLGAGTDVSYEQYF	TGCGCCAGCAGCTTGGGGGCCGGGACAGACGTTTCCTACGAGCAGTACTTC
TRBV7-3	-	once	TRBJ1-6	CASSLIPGNSPLHF	TGTGCCAGCAGCCTTATTCCGGGTAATTCACCCCTCCACTTT
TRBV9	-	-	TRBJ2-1	CASSVRDYNEQFF	TGTGCCAGCAGCGTTCGGGACTACAATGAGCAGTTCTTC
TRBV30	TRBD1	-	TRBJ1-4	CAWKNRGNEKLFF	TGTGCCTGGAAGAACAGGGGGAATGAAAAACTGTTTTTT
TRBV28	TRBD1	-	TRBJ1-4	CASSLRRQGFLATNEKLFF	TGTGCCAGCAGTTTACGTAGACAGGGCTTCTTAGCAACTAATGAAAAACTGTTTTTT
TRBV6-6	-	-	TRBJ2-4	CASRPRRVENIQYF	TGTGCCAGCAGGCCTCGCCGGGTGGAGAACATTCAGTACTTC
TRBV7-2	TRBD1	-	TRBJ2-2	CASSLGDRNTGELFF	TGTGCCAGCAGCTTAGGGGACAGGAACACCGGGGAGCTGTTTTTT
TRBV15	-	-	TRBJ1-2	CATRGFNYGYTF	TGTGCCACCAGGGGCTTTAACTATGGCTACACCTTC
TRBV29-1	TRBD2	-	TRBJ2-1	CSVVSSAGETYNEQFF	TGCAGCGTTGTTTCATCAGCGGGAGAGACCTACAATGAGCAGTTCTTC
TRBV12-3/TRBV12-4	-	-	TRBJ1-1	CASSLEEDTEAFF	TGTGCCAGCAGTTTAGAGGAGGACACTGAAGCTTTCTTT
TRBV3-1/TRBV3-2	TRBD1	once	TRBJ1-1	CASSQGTVNTEAFF	TGTGCCAGCAGCCAGGGGACAGTCAACACTGAAGCTTTCTTT
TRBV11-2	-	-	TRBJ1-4	CASSLSSYNEKLFF	TGTGCCAGCAGCTTAAGTAGCTACAATGAAAAACTGTTTTTT
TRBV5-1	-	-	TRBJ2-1	CASSLGTYSYNEQFF	TGCGCCAGCAGCTTGGGGACTTACTCCTACAATGAGCAGTTCTTC
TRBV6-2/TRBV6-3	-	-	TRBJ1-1	CASSSIQGKAFF	TGTGCCAGCAGTTCCATCCAGGGGAAAGCTTTCTTT
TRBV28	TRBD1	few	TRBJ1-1	CASSLGQGIFLGAFF	TGTGCCAGCAGTCTTGGACAGGGTATTTTTTTAGGAGCTTTCTTT
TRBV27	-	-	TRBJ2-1	CASSLGRGSYNEQFF	TGTGCCAGCAGTTTGGGCCGAGGGTCCTACAATGAGCAGTTCTTC
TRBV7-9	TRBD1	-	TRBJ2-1	CASSGTGVYNEQFF	TGTGCCAGCAGCGGGACAGGGGTCTACAATGAGCAGTTCTTC
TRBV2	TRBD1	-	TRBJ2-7	CASSERDREFEQYF	TGTGCCAGCAGTGAACGGGACAGGGAGTTCGAGCAGTACTTC
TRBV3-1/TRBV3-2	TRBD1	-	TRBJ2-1	CASSFWDRGRANEQFF	TGTGCCAGCAGCTTCTGGGACAGGGGGCGGGCCAATGAGCAGTTCTTC
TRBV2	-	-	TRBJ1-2	CASSPTGTYGYTF	TGTGCCAGCAGTCCTACAGGTACCTATGGCTACACCTTC
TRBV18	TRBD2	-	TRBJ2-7	CASHASGEGETGYEQYF	TGTGCCAGCCATGCCTCGGGGGAGGGCGAGACGGGGTACGAGCAGTACTTC
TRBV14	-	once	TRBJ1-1	CASSQDSGARLNTEAFF	TGTGCCAGCAGCCAAGATTCGGGAGCGCGGCTGAACACTGAAGCTTTCTTT
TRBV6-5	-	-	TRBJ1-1	CASMGRGSHTEAFF	TGTGCCAGCATGGGCAGGGGTAGTCACACTGAAGCTTTCTTT
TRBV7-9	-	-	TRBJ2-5	CASSLRIQETQYF	TGTGCCAGCAGCTTACGTATTCAAGAGACCCAGTACTTC
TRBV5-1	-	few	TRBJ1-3	CASSLGHSGNTIYF	TGCGCCAGCAGCTTGGGACACTCTGGAAACACCATATATTTT
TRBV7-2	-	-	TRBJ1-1	CASSLARGTEAFF	TGTGCCAGCAGCTTAGCGCGGGGTACTGAAGCTTTCTTT
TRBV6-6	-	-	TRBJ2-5	CASSWQNQETQYF	TGTGCCAGCTCCTGGCAGAATCAAGAGACCCAGTACTTC
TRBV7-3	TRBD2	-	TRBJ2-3	CASSPTQSGGASTDTQYF	TGTGCCAGCAGCCCCACCCAATCGGGGGGGGCAAGCACAGATACGCAGTATTTT
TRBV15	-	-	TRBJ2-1	CATSRANNFRSYNEQFF	TGTGCCACCAGCAGAGCCAATAACTTTCGCTCCTACAATGAGCAGTTCTTC
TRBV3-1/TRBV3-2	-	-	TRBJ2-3	CASSPPSPVEDTQYF	TGTGCCAGCAGCCCTCCTTCTCCCGTAGAAGATACGCAGTATTTT
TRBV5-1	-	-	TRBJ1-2	CASSLDRDYGYTF	TGCGCCAGCAGCTTGGACAGGGACTATGGCTACACCTTC
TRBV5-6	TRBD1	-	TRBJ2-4	CASSLPGQGDIQYF	TGTGCCAGCAGCTTACCGGGACAGGGGGACATTCAGTACTTC
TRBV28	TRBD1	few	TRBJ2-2	CASSFTAGGAGGELFF	TGTGCCAGCAGTTTTACCGCAGGGGGCGCAGGCGGGGAGCTGTTTTTT
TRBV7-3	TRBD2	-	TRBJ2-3	CASSRGPSGSGTDTQYF	TGTGCCAGCAGCCGAGGCCCTAGCGGGAGTGGAACAGATACGCAGTATTTT
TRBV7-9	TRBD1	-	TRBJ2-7	CASSGPGQGYEQYF	TGTGCCAGCAGCGGGCCGGGACAGGGCTACGAGCAGTACTTC
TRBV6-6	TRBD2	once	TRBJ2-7	CASSSRDRGGYEQYF	TGTGCCAGCAGTTCTCGGGACCGCGGGGGGTACGAGCAGTACTTC
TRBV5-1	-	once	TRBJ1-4	CASSLDGRVSQSEKLFF	TGCGCCAGCAGCTTGGACGGCAGGGTTAGTCAAAGTGAAAAACTGTTTTTT
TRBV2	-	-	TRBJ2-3	CASRQVGASQYF	TGTGCCAGCAGACAGGTGGGGGCGTCGCAGTATTTT
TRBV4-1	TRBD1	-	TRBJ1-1	CASSLDRYTEAFF	TGCGCCAGCAGCCTGGACAGGTACACTGAAGCTTTCTTT
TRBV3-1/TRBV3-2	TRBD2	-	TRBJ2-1	CASSSPGSGGNEQFF	TGTGCCAGCAGCTCCCCAGGTAGCGGGGGTAATGAGCAGTTCTTC
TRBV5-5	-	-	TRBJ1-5	CASSPGRGREPQHF	TGTGCCAGCAGCCCGGGGAGGGGACGTGAACCCCAGCATTTT
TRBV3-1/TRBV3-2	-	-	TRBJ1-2	CASSRGGRDYGYTF	TGTGCCAGCAGTCGGGGAGGCAGGGACTATGGCTACACCTTC
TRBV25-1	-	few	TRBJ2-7	CASSQGHIREQYF	TGTGCCAGCAGTCAGGGACATATCCGGGAGCAGTACTTC
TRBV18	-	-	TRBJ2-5	CASSLAIQETQYF	TGTGCCAGCTCACTAGCCATCCAAGAGACCCAGTACTTC
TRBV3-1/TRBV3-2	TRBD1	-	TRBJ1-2	CASSLGTGEGYTF	TGTGCCAGCAGCCTCGGGACAGGGGAGGGCTACACCTTC
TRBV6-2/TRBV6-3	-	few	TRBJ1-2	CASRPTGNNYGYTF	TGTGCCAGCAGGCCTACAGGGAATAACTATGGCTACACCTTC
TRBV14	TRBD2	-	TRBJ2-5	CASSQERRGRAGETQYF	TGTGCCAGCAGCCAAGAAAGACGCGGGAGGGCCGGAGAGACCCAGTACTTC
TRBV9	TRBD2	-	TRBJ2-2	CASSVGVGLAGDGATGELFF	TGTGCCAGCAGCGTAGGTGTAGGACTAGCGGGAGACGGGGCCACCGGGGAGCTGTTTTTT
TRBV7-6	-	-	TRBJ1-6	CASSYPGRARGWSYNSPLHF	TGTGCCAGCAGCTACCCGGGAAGAGCCCGCGGGTGGTCCTATAATTCACCCCTCCACTTT
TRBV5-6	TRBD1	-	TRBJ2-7	CASSLLRTGGYEQYF	TGTGCCAGCAGCCTTCTTAGGACAGGGGGCTACGAGCAGTACTTC
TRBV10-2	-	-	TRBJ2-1	CASRHPGDRSNEQFF	TGCGCCAGCAGACACCCCGGTGACAGATCCAATGAGCAGTTCTTC
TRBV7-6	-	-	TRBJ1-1	CASSPDSSGTEAFF	TGTGCCAGCAGCCCGGACTCGAGCGGCACTGAAGCTTTCTTT